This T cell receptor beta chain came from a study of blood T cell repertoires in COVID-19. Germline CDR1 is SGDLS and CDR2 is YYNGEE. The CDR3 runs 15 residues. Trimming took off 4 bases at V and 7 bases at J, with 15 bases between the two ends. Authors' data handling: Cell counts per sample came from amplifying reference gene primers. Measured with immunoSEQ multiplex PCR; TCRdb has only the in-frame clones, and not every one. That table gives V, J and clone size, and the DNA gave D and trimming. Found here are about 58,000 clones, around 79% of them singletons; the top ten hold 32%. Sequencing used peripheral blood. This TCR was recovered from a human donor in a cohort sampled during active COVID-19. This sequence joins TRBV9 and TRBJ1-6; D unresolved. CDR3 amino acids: CASSLTFLANSPLHF. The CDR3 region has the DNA TGTGCCAGCAGCCTTACCTTTCTAGCGAATTCACCCCTCCACTTT.